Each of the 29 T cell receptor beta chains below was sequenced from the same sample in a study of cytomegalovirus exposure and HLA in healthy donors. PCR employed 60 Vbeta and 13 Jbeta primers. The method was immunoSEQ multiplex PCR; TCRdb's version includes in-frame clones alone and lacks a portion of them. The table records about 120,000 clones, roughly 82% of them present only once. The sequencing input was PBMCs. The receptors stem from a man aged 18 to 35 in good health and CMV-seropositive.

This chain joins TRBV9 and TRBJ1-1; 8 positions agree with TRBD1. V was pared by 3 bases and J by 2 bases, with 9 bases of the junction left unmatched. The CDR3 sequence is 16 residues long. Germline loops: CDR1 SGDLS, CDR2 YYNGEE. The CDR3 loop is CASSAGGQDPNTEAFF. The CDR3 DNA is TGTGCCAGCAGCGCCGGGGGACAGGATCCCAACACTGAAGCTTTCTTT.

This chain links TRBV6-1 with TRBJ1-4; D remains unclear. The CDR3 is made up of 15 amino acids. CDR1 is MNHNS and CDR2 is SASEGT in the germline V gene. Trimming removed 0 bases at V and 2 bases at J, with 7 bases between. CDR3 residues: CASSEATGTNEKLFF. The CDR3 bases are TGTGCCAGCAGTGAAGCCACGGGGACTAATGAAAAACTGTTTTTT.

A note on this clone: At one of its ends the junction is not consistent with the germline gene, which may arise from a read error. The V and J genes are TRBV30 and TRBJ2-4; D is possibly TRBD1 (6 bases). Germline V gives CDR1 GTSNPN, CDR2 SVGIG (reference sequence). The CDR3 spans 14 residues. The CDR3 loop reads CAWIEPGAKNSQYF. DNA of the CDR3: TGTGCCTGGATTGAGCCAGGGGCCAAAAACAGTCAGTACTTC.

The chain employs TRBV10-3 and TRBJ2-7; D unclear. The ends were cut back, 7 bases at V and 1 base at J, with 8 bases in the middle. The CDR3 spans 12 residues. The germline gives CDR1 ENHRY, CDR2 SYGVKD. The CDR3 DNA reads TGTGCCATCAAAAGCGAATCCTACGAGCAGTACTTC. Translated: CAIKSESYEQYF.

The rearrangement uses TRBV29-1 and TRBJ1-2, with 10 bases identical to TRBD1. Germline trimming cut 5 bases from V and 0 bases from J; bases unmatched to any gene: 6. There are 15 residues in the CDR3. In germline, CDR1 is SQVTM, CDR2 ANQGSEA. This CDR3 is CSVRGQGKANYGYTF. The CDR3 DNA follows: TGCAGCGTTCGGGGACAGGGGAAGGCTAACTATGGCTACACCTTC.

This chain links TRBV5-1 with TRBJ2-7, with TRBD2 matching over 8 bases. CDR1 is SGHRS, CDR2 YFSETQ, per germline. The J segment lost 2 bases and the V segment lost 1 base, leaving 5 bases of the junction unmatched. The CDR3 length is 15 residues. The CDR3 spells CASSLTSGGPYEQYF. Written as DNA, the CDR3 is TGCGCCAGCAGCTTGACCAGCGGGGGACCCTACGAGCAGTACTTC.

The CDR3 nucleotides are TGTGCCTGGAGTGTATGGCGGATGAACACTGAAGCTTTCTTT. It encodes CAWSVWRMNTEAFF. The rearrangement uses TRBV30 and TRBJ1-1; no reliable D call. Germline CDR1 and CDR2: GTSNPN and SVGIG (reference sequence). The CDR3 is 14 residues long. Trimming took off 0 bases at V and 0 bases at J, with 8 bases between the two ends.

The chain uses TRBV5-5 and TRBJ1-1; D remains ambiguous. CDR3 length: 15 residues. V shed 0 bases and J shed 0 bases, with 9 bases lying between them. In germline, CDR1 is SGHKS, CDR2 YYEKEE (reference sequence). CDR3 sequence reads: CASSLVTYMNTEAFF. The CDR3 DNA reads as TGTGCCAGCAGCTTGGTGACTTACATGAACACTGAAGCTTTCTTT.

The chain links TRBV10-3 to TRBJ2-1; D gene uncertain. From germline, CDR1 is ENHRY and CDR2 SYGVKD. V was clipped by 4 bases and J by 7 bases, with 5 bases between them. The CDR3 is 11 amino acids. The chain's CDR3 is CAISASNEQFF. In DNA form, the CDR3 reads TGTGCCATCAGTGCCAGTAATGAGCAGTTCTTC.

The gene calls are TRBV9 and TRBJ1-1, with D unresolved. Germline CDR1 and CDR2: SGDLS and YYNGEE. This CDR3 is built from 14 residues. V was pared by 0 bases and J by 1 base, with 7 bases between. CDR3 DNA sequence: TGTGCCAGCAGCGTAGCCAGTACGAACACTGAAGCTTTCTTT. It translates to CASSVASTNTEAFF.

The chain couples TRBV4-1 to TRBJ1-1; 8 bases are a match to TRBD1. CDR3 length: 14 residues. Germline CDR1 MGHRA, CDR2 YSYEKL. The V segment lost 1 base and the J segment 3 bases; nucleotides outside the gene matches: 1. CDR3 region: CASSQATGDTEAFF. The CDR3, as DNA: TGCGCCAGCAGCCAAGCGACAGGGGACACTGAAGCTTTCTTT.

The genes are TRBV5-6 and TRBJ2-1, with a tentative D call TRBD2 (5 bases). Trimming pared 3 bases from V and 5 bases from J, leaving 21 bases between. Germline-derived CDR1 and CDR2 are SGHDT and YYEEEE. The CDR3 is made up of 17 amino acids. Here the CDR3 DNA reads TGTGCCAGCAGCTCGCCCTTGCGGACTGGATTAAACAATGAGCAGTTCTTC. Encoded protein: CASSSPLRTGLNNEQFF.

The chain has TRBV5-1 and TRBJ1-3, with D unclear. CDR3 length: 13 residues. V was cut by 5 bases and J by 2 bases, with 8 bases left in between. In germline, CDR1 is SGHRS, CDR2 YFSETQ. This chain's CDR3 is CASREGTGNTIYF. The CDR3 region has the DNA TGCGCCAGCAGAGAGGGTACTGGAAACACCATATATTTT.

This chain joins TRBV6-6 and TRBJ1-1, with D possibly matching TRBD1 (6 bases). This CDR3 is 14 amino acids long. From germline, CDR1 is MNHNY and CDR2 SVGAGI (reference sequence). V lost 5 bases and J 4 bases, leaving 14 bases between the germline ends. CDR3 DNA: TGTGCCAGCAGTCAAACAGGGTTGGGCACTGAAGCTTTCTTT. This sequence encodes CASSQTGLGTEAFF.

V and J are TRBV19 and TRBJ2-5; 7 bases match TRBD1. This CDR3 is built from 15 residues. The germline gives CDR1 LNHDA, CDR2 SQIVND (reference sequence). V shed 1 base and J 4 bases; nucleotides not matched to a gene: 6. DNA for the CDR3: TGTGCCAGTAGTATAGGCCGACAGGGTCTAGAGACCCAGTACTTC. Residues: CASSIGRQGLETQYF.

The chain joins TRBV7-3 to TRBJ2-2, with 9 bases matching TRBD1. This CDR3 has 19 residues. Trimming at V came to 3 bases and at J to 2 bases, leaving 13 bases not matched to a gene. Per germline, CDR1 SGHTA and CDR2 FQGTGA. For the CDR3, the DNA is TGTGCCAGCAGCTTCACAAAGGGCGACAGGGGGTATAACACCGGGGAGCTGTTTTTT. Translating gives CASSFTKGDRGYNTGELFF.

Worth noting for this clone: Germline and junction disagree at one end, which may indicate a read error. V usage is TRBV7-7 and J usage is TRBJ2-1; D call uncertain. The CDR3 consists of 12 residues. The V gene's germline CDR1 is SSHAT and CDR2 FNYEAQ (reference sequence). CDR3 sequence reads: CASSHGTNEQFF. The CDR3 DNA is TGTGCTAGCAGCCACGGTACCAATGAGCAGTTCTTC.

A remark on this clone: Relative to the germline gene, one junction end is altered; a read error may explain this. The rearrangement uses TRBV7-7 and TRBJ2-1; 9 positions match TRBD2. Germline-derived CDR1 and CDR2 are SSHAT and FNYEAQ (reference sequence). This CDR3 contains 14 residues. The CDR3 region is CASSTGLAGNEQFF. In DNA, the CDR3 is TGTGCTAGCAGCACGGGACTAGCTGGCAATGAGCAGTTCTTC.

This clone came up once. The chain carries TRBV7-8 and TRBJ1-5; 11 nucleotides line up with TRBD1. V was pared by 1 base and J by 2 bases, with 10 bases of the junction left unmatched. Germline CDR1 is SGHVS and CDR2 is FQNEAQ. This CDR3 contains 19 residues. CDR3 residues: CASSLVYMDRGLGNQPQHF. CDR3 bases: TGTGCCAGCAGCTTAGTGTACATGGACAGGGGGCTAGGCAATCAGCCCCAGCATTTT.

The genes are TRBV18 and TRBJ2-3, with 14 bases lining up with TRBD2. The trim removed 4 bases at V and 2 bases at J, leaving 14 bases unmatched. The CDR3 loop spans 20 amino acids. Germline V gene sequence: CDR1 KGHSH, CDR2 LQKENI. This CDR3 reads CASSRAGTSGSRGATDTQYF. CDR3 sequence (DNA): TGTGCCAGCTCACGAGCCGGGACTAGCGGGAGTAGGGGGGCCACAGATACGCAGTATTTT.

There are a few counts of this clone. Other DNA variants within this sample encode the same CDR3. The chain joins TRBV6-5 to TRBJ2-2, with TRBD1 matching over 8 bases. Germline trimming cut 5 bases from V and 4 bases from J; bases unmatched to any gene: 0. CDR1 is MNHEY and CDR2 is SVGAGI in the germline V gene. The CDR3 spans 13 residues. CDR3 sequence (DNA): TGTGCCAGCAGTGGACAGGGCACCGGGGAGCTGTTTTTT. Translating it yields CASSGQGTGELFF.

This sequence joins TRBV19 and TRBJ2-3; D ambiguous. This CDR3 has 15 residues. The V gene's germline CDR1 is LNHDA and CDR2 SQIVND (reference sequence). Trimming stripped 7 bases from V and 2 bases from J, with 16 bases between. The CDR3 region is CASTHTPTDTDTQYF. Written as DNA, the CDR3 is TGTGCCAGTACCCATACCCCAACAGACACAGATACGCAGTATTTT.

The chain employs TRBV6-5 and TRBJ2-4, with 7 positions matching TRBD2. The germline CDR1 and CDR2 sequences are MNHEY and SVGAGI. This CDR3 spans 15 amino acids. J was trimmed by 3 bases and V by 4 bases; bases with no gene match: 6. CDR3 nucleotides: TGTGCCAGCAGTTCCTTCGGCGGGGGCAAAAACATTCAGTACTTC. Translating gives CASSSFGGGKNIQYF.

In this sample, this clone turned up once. The CDR3 sequence is CASSKGLAGARSSYEQYF. The CDR3 coding sequence is TGTGCCAGCAGCAAGGGACTAGCGGGGGCCAGAAGCTCCTACGAGCAGTACTTC. The chain combines TRBV5-4 with TRBJ2-7, with TRBD2 matching over 14 bases. The length of the CDR3 is 18 residues. Germline-derived CDR1 and CDR2 are SGHNT and YYREEE (reference sequence). The V segment lost 4 bases and the J segment 0 bases; nucleotides outside the gene matches: 9.

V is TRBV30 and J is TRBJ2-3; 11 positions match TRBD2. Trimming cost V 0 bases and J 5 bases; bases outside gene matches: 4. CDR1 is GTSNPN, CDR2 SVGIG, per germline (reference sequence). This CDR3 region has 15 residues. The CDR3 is CAWSVLAGVVDTQYF. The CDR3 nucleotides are TGTGCCTGGAGTGTACTAGCGGGAGTGGTAGATACGCAGTATTTT.

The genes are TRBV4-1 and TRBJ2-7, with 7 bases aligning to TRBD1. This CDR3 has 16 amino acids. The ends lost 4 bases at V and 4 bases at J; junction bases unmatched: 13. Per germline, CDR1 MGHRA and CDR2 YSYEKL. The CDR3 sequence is CASSPPTGTASYEQYF. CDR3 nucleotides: TGCGCCAGCAGCCCGCCCACCGGGACAGCGAGTTACGAGCAGTACTTC.

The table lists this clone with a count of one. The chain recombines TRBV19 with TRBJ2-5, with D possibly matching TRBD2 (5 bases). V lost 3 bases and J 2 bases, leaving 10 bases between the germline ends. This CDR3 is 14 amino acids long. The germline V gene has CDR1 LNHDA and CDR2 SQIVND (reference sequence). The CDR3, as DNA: TGTGCCAGTAGTATGAGGGCAGAACAAGAGACCCAGTACTTC. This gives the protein CASSMRAEQETQYF.

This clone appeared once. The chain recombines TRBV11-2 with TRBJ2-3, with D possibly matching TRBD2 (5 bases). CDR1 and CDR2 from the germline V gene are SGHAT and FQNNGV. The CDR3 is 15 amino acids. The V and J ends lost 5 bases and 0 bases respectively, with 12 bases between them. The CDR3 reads CASSRAGTSTDTQYF. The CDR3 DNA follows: TGTGCCAGCAGCCGTGCGGGCACTAGCACAGATACGCAGTATTTT.

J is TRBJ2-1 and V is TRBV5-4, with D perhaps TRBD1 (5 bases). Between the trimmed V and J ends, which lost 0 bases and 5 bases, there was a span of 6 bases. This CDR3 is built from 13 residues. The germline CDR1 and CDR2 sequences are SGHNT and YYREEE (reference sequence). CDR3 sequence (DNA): TGTGCCAGCAGCTTGGTGACAGACAATGAGCAGTTCTTC. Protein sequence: CASSLVTDNEQFF.